What follows is one T cell receptor beta chain and its context. Its antigen is unidentified. It was version v3.0 of the immunoSEQ assay that was run at survey level. Clones were sequenced by immunoSEQ multiplex PCR, and TCRdb holds only the in-frame ones, with some missing. Of fewer than 30,000 clones listed, just over 85% are singletons. The CDR3 has 14 residues. Germline CDR1 is SGHRS and CDR2 is YFSETQ. With 0 bases removed from V and 2 bases from J, the gap between germline ends came to 6 bases. This specimen comes from a study of long-term antiretroviral therapy in people with HIV. Broader study findings: Post-ART diversity increased but stayed below transplant donor controls. Comparison with controls showed narrower CDR3 length ranges in HIV repertoires.

The V and J genes are TRBV5-1 and TRBJ1-3; D remains unclear. Sequencing used unsorted PBMCs, obtained more than 4.3 years after starting antiretroviral therapy. The clonotype comes from a man younger than 45 with HIV. As DNA, the CDR3 is TGCGCCAGCAGCTTGGGGCAGGCTGGAAACACCATATATTTT. Translation gives CASSLGQAGNTIYF. Based on the CDR3 plus reference TRBV5-1 and TRBJ1-3, the full variable domain is KAGVTQTPRYLIKTRGQQVTLSCSPISGHRSVSWYQQTPGQGLQFLFEYFSETQRNKGNFPGRFSGRQFSNSRSEMNVSTLELGDSALYLCASSLGQAGNTIYFGEGSWLTVV.